The rows below give T cell receptor beta chains drawn from one sample of a study of sequential checkpoint blockade in melanoma. Profiling relied on immunoSEQ multiplex PCR, and the TCRdb table lists in-frame clones only, not all of them. The sample carries 20,000 or so clones, around 75% recorded once. Material: CD8+ T cells sorted from blood (inferred from file names), obtained from a patient given nivolumab and ipilimumab in sequence. All receptors come from a human donor with melanoma. CDR3s include the opening cysteine and the closing phenylalanine or tryptophan. Each record gives: CDR3 protein, CDR3 DNA, J gene, D gene, clone size, V gene. A D gene is named only where the DNA matches it firmly. Only part of the rows carry a size: once, few, many, or a class if the clone is expanded.

CDR3aa: CASSGQDSNEKLFF
CDR3nt: TGTGCCAGCAGTGGGCAGGACTCTAATGAAAAACTGTTTTTT
j_gene: TRBJ1-4
d_gene: .
abundance: .
v_gene: TRBV6-1

CDR3aa: CASSKTGFYQPQHF
CDR3nt: TGTGCCAGTAGCAAGACAGGATTTTATCAGCCCCAGCATTTT
j_gene: TRBJ1-5
d_gene: .
abundance: few
v_gene: TRBV19

CDR3aa: CASSFGGGYTEAFF
CDR3nt: TGTGCCAGCAGCTTTGGGGGAGGCTACACTGAAGCTTTCTTT
j_gene: TRBJ1-1
d_gene: .
abundance: .
v_gene: TRBV7-9

CDR3aa: CASSWTVNQPQHF
CDR3nt: TGTGCCAGCAGCTGGACAGTAAATCAGCCCCAGCATTTT
j_gene: TRBJ1-5
d_gene: .
abundance: .
v_gene: TRBV6-5

CDR3aa: CASRFGGEQYF
CDR3nt: TGTGCCAGCAGATTCGGGGGTGAGCAGTACTTC
j_gene: TRBJ2-7
d_gene: .
abundance: few
v_gene: TRBV5-6

CDR3aa: CASLVTGVGEQYF
CDR3nt: TGTGCCAGCTTGGTGACAGGGGTAGGGGAGCAGTACTTC
j_gene: TRBJ2-7
d_gene: TRBD1
abundance: .
v_gene: TRBV2

CDR3aa: CASSLGGGHQPQHF
CDR3nt: TGTGCCAGCAGCTTGGGCGGGGGGCATCAGCCCCAGCATTTT
j_gene: TRBJ1-5
d_gene: .
abundance: .
v_gene: TRBV5-7

CDR3aa: CASSEWSEQYF
CDR3nt: TGTGCCAGCAGTGAATGGAGTGAGCAGTACTTC
j_gene: TRBJ2-7
d_gene: .
abundance: once
v_gene: TRBV25-1

CDR3aa: CASTQAQGTNTEAFF
CDR3nt: TGTGCCAGTACCCAAGCCCAGGGGACGAACACTGAAGCTTTCTTT
j_gene: TRBJ1-1
d_gene: .
abundance: .
v_gene: TRBV19

CDR3aa: CASSPPRGEQYF
CDR3nt: TGTGCCAGCTCACCACCCAGGGGCGAGCAGTACTTC
j_gene: TRBJ2-7
d_gene: .
abundance: few
v_gene: TRBV18

CDR3aa: CASSLGDSPYGGTF
CDR3nt: TGTGCCAGCAGCTTAGGGGACAGTCCTTATGGCGGCACCTTC
j_gene: TRBJ1-2
d_gene: TRBD1
abundance: .
v_gene: TRBV5-6

CDR3aa: CASSFASRDSTSF
CDR3nt: TGTGCCAGCAGCTTCGCCTCTCGGGACAGCACCTCCTTC
j_gene: TRBJ1-2
d_gene: TRBD1
abundance: .
v_gene: TRBV7-9

CDR3aa: CASSATGGDQPQHF
CDR3nt: TGTGCCAGCAGCGCGACAGGGGGCGATCAGCCCCAGCATTTT
j_gene: TRBJ1-5
d_gene: TRBD1
abundance: .
v_gene: TRBV7-6

CDR3aa: CASSQDRATAVSYEQYF
CDR3nt: TGCGCCAGCAGCCAAGATCGAGCAACTGCTGTATCCTACGAGCAGTACTTC
j_gene: TRBJ2-7
d_gene: .
abundance: few
v_gene: TRBV4-1

CDR3aa: CASSLPAGVYEQYF
CDR3nt: TGTGCCAGCAGCTTACCAGCGGGAGTCTACGAGCAGTACTTC
j_gene: TRBJ2-7
d_gene: TRBD2
abundance: .
v_gene: TRBV7-8

CDR3aa: CASSPGQSYEQYF
CDR3nt: TGTGCCAGCAGCCCTGGACAGTCCTACGAGCAGTACTTC
j_gene: TRBJ2-7
d_gene: .
abundance: once
v_gene: TRBV5-4

CDR3aa: CASSQEQAGGDEQFF
CDR3nt: TGCGCCAGCAGCCAAGAACAAGCAGGGGGAGATGAGCAGTTCTTC
j_gene: TRBJ2-1
d_gene: TRBD1
abundance: .
v_gene: TRBV4-1

CDR3aa: CASSLGDREYGYTF
CDR3nt: TGTGCCAGCAGCTTAGGGGACAGGGAGTATGGCTACACCTTC
j_gene: TRBJ1-2
d_gene: TRBD1
abundance: few
v_gene: TRBV7-9

CDR3aa: CASSGTGTLGNQPQHF
CDR3nt: TGTGCCAGCAGTGGTACCGGGACTTTGGGCAATCAGCCCCAGCATTTT
j_gene: TRBJ1-5
d_gene: .
abundance: .
v_gene: TRBV28

CDR3aa: CASVPGGPYNEQFF
CDR3nt: TGTGCCAGCGTTCCGGGAGGCCCCTACAATGAGCAGTTCTTC
j_gene: TRBJ2-1
d_gene: TRBD2
abundance: .
v_gene: TRBV7-9

CDR3aa: CASSSDRGDEQFF
CDR3nt: TGTGCCAGTAGTAGCGACAGGGGGGATGAGCAGTTCTTC
j_gene: TRBJ2-1
d_gene: TRBD1
abundance: .
v_gene: TRBV19

CDR3aa: CASRAREFSYEQYF
CDR3nt: TGTGCCAGTCGGGCTCGGGAATTCTCCTACGAGCAGTACTTC
j_gene: TRBJ2-7
d_gene: .
abundance: .
v_gene: TRBV6-1

CDR3aa: CASSLGEWYGYTF
CDR3nt: TGTGCCAGCAGCTTAGGGGAGTGGTATGGCTACACCTTC
j_gene: TRBJ1-2
d_gene: .
abundance: .
v_gene: TRBV11-2

CDR3aa: CASSSQTGEPYEQYF
CDR3nt: TGTGCCAGCAGTAGCCAGACAGGGGAGCCCTACGAGCAGTACTTC
j_gene: TRBJ2-7
d_gene: TRBD1
abundance: .
v_gene: TRBV28

CDR3aa: CASSFTGAHSYEQYF
CDR3nt: TGTGCCAGCAGCTTCACAGGGGCACATTCCTACGAGCAGTACTTC
j_gene: TRBJ2-7
d_gene: TRBD1
abundance: few
v_gene: TRBV7-9

CDR3aa: CSVGPDRERGYGYTF
CDR3nt: TGCAGCGTTGGTCCCGACAGGGAACGGGGCTATGGCTACACCTTC
j_gene: TRBJ1-2
d_gene: TRBD1
abundance: .
v_gene: TRBV29-1

CDR3aa: CASSPSPGFEAFF
CDR3nt: TGTGCCAGCAGTCCATCCCCGGGGTTTGAAGCTTTCTTT
j_gene: TRBJ1-1
d_gene: .
abundance: .
v_gene: TRBV9

CDR3aa: CASRGTGGSNSPLHF
CDR3nt: TGTGCCAGCAGAGGGACAGGGGGCTCTAATTCACCCCTCCACTTT
j_gene: TRBJ1-6
d_gene: TRBD1
abundance: .
v_gene: TRBV6-4

CDR3aa: CASTHANRMNTEAFF
CDR3nt: TGTGCCAGCACCCATGCGAACAGGATGAACACTGAAGCTTTCTTT
j_gene: TRBJ1-1
d_gene: .
abundance: .
v_gene: TRBV6-1

CDR3aa: CASSSGEGIYEQYF
CDR3nt: TGTGCCAGCAGCTCAGGGGAGGGGATCTACGAGCAGTACTTC
j_gene: TRBJ2-7
d_gene: .
abundance: .
v_gene: TRBV5-4

CDR3aa: CASSPRGHNYGYTF
CDR3nt: TGCGCCAGCAGCCCAAGGGGACATAACTATGGCTACACCTTC
j_gene: TRBJ1-2
d_gene: .
abundance: .
v_gene: TRBV5-1

CDR3aa: CASSSGTGSPLYGYTF
CDR3nt: TGTGCCAGCAGTTCCGGGACAGGGAGCCCCCTCTATGGCTACACCTTC
j_gene: TRBJ1-2
d_gene: TRBD1
abundance: few
v_gene: TRBV6-5

CDR3aa: CATSGTGAYEQYF
CDR3nt: TGTGCCACCTCCGGGACAGGGGCCTACGAGCAGTACTTC
j_gene: TRBJ2-7
d_gene: TRBD1
abundance: .
v_gene: TRBV28

CDR3aa: CASSIRQGTDTQYF
CDR3nt: TGTGCCAGTAGTATCCGACAGGGGACAGATACGCAGTATTTT
j_gene: TRBJ2-3
d_gene: TRBD1
abundance: .
v_gene: TRBV19

CDR3aa: CASSYRTGGRGYTF
CDR3nt: TGTGCCAGCAGTTACCGGACAGGGGGCCGTGGCTACACCTTC
j_gene: TRBJ1-2
d_gene: TRBD1
abundance: .
v_gene: TRBV6-5

CDR3aa: CASSPHRGLAGGRNEQFF
CDR3nt: TGTGCCAGCAGCCCCCATCGGGGACTAGCGGGGGGGAGAAATGAGCAGTTCTTC
j_gene: TRBJ2-1
d_gene: TRBD2
abundance: .
v_gene: TRBV11-2

CDR3aa: CASSPTGYEQYF
CDR3nt: TGCGCCAGCAGCCCTACAGGGTACGAGCAGTACTTC
j_gene: TRBJ2-7
d_gene: .
abundance: once
v_gene: TRBV4-1

CDR3aa: CASSQSSGGYEQYF
CDR3nt: TGTGCCAGCAGCCAGTCTAGCGGGGGCTACGAGCAGTACTTC
j_gene: TRBJ2-7
d_gene: TRBD2
abundance: .
v_gene: TRBV4-2

CDR3aa: CASSTTGSNEKLFF
CDR3nt: TGTGCCAGCAGTACTACAGGGTCTAATGAAAAACTGTTTTTT
j_gene: TRBJ1-4
d_gene: .
abundance: .
v_gene: TRBV6-5

CDR3aa: CASSTDSYQGYTF
CDR3nt: TGTGCCAGCAGTACCGACTCCTACCAGGGCTACACCTTC
j_gene: TRBJ1-2
d_gene: .
abundance: .
v_gene: TRBV6-5

CDR3aa: CASSFGRPPSEQYF
CDR3nt: TGTGCCAGCAGCTTCGGGAGGCCCCCTAGTGAGCAGTACTTC
j_gene: TRBJ2-7
d_gene: TRBD2
abundance: .
v_gene: TRBV6-5

CDR3aa: CASSRSTRDISNQPQHF
CDR3nt: TGTGCCAGTAGTCGATCGACCCGGGACATTAGCAATCAGCCCCAGCATTTT
j_gene: TRBJ1-5
d_gene: .
abundance: .
v_gene: TRBV19

CDR3aa: CASSLGGTGRYEQYF
CDR3nt: TGTGCCAGCAGCTTGGGTGGGACAGGCCGCTACGAGCAGTACTTC
j_gene: TRBJ2-7
d_gene: TRBD1
abundance: .
v_gene: TRBV11-2

CDR3aa: CASSSGGNTEAFF
CDR3nt: TGTGCCAGCAGTTCGGGGGGGAACACTGAAGCTTTCTTT
j_gene: TRBJ1-1
d_gene: .
abundance: .
v_gene: TRBV28

CDR3aa: CASSLGGGGSLYF
CDR3nt: TGTGCCAGCAGCTTAGGGGGCGGGGGGTCTCTGTACTTC
j_gene: TRBJ2-7
d_gene: TRBD2
abundance: .
v_gene: TRBV7-3